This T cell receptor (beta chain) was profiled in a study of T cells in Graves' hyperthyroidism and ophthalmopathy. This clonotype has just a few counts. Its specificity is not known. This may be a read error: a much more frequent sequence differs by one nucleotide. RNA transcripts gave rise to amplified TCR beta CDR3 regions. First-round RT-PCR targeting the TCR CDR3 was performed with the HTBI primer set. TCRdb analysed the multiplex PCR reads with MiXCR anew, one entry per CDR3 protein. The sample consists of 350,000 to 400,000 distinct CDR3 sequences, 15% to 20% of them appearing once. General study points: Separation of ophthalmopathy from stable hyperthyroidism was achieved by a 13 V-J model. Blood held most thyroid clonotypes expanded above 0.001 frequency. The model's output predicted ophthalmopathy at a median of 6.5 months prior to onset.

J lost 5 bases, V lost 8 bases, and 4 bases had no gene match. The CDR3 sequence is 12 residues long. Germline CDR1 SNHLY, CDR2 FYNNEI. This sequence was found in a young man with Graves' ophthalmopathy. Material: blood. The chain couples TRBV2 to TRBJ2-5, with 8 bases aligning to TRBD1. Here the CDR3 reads CASHRGAETQYF. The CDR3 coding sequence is TGTGCCAGCCACAGGGGGGCTGAGACCCAGTACTTC.